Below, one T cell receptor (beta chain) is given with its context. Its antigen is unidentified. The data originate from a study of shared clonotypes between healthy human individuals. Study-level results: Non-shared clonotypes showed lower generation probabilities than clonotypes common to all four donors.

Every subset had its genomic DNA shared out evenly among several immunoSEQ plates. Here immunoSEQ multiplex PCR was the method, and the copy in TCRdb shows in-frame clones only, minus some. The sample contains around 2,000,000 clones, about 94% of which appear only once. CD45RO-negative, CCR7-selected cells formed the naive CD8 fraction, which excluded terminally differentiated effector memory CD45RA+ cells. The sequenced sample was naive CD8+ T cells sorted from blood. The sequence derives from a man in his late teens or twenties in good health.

This CDR3 is CASSEPRLRNSPLHF. The CDR3 DNA is TGTGCCAGCAGTGAACCTCGGCTTAGGAATTCACCCCTCCACTTT. This chain uses TRBV2 with TRBJ1-6; D is unclear. V lost 2 bases and J 7 bases, leaving 12 bases between the germline ends. Germline CDR1 SNHLY, CDR2 FYNNEI. The CDR3 covers 15 residues.